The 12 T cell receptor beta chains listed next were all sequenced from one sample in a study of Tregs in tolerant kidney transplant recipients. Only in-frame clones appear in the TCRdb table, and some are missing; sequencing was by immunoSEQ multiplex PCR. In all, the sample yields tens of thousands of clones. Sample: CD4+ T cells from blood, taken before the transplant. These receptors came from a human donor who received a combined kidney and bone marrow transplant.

The CDR3 bases that were read are TGTGCCAGTAGTCTAGCAGGCTCCCATAGCACAGATACG. Protein: CASSLAGSHSTDT. The full CDR3 protein reads CASSLAGSHSTDTQYF. The rearrangement links TRBV19 to TRBJ2-3, with D possibly being TRBD2 (5 bases). The read finishes 3 residues shy of the CDR3 end, and the germline J gene is used to complete it. CDR3 length: 16 residues. The germline gives CDR1 LNHDA, CDR2 SQIVND (reference sequence). V lost 5 bases to trimming and J lost 0 bases, with 15 bases between them.

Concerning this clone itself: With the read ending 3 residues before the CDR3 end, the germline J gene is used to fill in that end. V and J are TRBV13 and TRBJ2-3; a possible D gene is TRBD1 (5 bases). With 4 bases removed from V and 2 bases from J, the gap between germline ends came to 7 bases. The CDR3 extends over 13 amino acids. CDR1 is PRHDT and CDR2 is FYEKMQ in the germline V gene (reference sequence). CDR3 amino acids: CASSSDNTDTQYF. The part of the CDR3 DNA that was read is TGTGCCAGCAGCTCGGACAACACAGATACG.

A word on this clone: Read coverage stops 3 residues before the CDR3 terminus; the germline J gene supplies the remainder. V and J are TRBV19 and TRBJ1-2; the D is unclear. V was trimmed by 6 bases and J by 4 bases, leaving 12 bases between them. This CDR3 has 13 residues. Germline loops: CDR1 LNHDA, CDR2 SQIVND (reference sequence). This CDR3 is CASSSGGIYGYTF. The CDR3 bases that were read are TGTGCCAGTAGCAGCGGAGGGATCTATGGC. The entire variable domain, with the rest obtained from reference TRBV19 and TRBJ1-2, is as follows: DGGITQSPKYLFRKEGQNVTLSCEQNLNHDAMYWYRQDPGQGLRLIYYSQIVNDFQKGDIAEGYSVSREKKESFPLTVTSAQKNPTAFYLCASSSGGIYGYTFGSGTRLTVV.

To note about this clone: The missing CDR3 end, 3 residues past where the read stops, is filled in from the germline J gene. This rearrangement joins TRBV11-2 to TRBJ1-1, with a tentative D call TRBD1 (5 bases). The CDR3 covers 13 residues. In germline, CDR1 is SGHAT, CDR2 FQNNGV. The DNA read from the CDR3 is TGTGCCAGCAGCTTGGTCAGGGAATTGTAT. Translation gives CASSLVRELY. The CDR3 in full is CASSLVRELYAFF.

The sequenced part of the CDR3 DNA is TGTGCCAGTAGTACCCAGGGGGACACTGAA. Translating it yields CASSTQGDTE. The CDR3 as a whole reads CASSTQGDTEAFF. The chain has TRBV19 and TRBJ1-1, with 7 bases lining up with TRBD1. From the germline J gene comes the end of the CDR3, since the read stops 3 residues before it. CDR1 and CDR2 from the germline V gene are LNHDA and SQIVND (reference sequence). This CDR3 is 13 amino acids long. J lost 3 bases, V lost 4 bases, and 2 bases had no gene match. Based on the CDR3 plus reference TRBV19 and TRBJ1-1, the full variable domain is DGGITQSPKYLFRKEGQNVTLSCEQNLNHDAMYWYRQDPGQGLRLIYYSQIVNDFQKGDIAEGYSVSREKKESFPLTVTSAQKNPTAFYLCASSTQGDTEAFFGQGTRLTVV.

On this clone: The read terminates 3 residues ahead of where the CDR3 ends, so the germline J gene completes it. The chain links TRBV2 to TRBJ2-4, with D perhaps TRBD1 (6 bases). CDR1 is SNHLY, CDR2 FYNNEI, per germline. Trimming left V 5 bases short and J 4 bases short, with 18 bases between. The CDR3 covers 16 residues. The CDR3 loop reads CASSTPQTGLKNIQYF. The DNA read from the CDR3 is TGTGCCAGCAGTACACCTCAGACAGGACTTAAAAACATT.

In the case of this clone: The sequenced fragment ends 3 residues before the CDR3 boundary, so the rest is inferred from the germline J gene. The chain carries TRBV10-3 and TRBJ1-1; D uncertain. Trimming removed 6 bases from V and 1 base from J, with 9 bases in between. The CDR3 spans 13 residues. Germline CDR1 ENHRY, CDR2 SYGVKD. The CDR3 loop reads CAISDGGNTEAFF. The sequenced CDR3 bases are TGTGCCATCAGCGACGGCGGGAACACTGAA.

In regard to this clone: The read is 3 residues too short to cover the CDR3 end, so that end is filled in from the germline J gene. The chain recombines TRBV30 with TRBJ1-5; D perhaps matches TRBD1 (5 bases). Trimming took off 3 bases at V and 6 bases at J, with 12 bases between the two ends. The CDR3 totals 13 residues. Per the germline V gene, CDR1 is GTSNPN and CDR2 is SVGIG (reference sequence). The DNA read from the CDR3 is TGTGCCTGGAGGGGTGGGGCTGGTCAGCCC. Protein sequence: CAWRGGAGQP. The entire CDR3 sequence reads CAWRGGAGQPQHF.

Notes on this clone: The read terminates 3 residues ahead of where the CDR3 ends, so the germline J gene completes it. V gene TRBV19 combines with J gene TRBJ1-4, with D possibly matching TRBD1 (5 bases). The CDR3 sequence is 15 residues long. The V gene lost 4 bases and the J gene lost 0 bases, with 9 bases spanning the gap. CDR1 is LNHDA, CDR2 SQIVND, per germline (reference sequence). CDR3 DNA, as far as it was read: TGTGCCAGTAGTAGGGCACAGGCAACTAATGAAAAA. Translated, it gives CASSRAQATNEK. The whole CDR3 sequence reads CASSRAQATNEKLFF.

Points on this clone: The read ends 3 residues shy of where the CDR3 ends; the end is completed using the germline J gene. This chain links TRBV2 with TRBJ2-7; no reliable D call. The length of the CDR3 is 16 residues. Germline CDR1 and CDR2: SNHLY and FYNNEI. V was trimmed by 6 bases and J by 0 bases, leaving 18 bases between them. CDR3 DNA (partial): TGTGCCAGCAGGGAGACGACCTCGGGTGGCTCCTACGAG. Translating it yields CASRETTSGGSYE. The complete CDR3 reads CASRETTSGGSYEQYF.

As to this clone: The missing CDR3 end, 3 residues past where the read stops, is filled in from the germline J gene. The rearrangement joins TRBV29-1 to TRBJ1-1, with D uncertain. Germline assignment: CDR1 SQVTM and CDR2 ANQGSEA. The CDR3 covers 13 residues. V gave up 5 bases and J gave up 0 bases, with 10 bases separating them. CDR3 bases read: TGCAGCGTTCATCAGGTGCTGAACACTGAA. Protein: CSVHQVLNTE. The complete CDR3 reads CSVHQVLNTEAFF.

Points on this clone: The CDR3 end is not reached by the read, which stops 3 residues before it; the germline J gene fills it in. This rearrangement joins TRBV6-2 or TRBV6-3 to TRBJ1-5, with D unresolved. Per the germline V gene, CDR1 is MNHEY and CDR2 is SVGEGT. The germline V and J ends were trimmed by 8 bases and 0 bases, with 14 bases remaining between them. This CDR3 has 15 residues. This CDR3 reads CASDRASYSNQPQHF. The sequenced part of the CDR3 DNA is TGTGCCAGCGATAGGGCGAGTTATAGCAATCAGCCC.